These 4 T cell receptor beta chains came from one sample sequenced in a study of identical twins. Each CDR3 protein is one row after TCRdb ran MiXCR on the 5' RACE reads. The table has 1.5 million or so distinct CDR3 sequences, about 30% seen once. Sequencing was done on a sample of cord blood. Receptor source: a newborn girl in good health.

This clonotype appeared a few times. This chain uses TRBV10-3 with TRBJ2-1; 8 nucleotides match TRBD1. CDR1 ENHRY and CDR2 SYGVKD come from the germline V gene. V was clipped by 3 bases and J by 7 bases; unmatched bases: 5. The CDR3 runs to 14 residues. This CDR3 reads CAISDGQGGNEQFF. CDR3 nucleotides: TGTGCCATCAGTGATGGACAGGGAGGTAATGAGCAGTTCTTC.

This clonotype was counted between two and nine times. The CDR3 reads CASSETGYDGYTF. CDR3 nucleotides: TGTGCCAGCAGTGAGACAGGGTACGATGGCTACACCTTC. The chain combines TRBV6-6 with TRBJ1-2, with TRBD1 identical over 7 bases. CDR1 MNHNY and CDR2 SVGAGI come from the germline V gene (reference sequence). With V trimmed by 5 bases and J by 6 bases, 6 bases remained unmatched. This CDR3 has 13 amino acids.

This clonotype has a handful of counts. As DNA, the CDR3 is TGTGCCAGCAGCCAAGATGGATCCGGACTAGCGGGGGTCAATGAGCAGTTCTTC. Encoded protein: CASSQDGSGLAGVNEQFF. The rearrangement joins TRBV3-1 to TRBJ2-1; 13 bases are a match to TRBD2. With 0 bases clipped from V and 6 bases from J, the junction kept 8 bases outside the gene matches. Looked up from germline, CDR1 is LGHDT and CDR2 is YNNKEL (reference sequence). CDR3 size: 18 residues.

The chain has TRBV20-1 and TRBJ2-5; D is possibly TRBD2 (6 bases). Germline assignment: CDR1 DFQATT and CDR2 SNEGSKA (reference sequence). This CDR3 contains 18 residues. Trimming stripped 0 bases from V and 11 bases from J, with 31 bases between. The DNA for the CDR3 is TGCAGTGCTAGAGACCCCGCATTCCGGGAGTGGTCCTACAATGAGCAGTACTTC. It yields the protein CSARDPAFREWSYNEQYF.